This T cell receptor beta chain emerged from a study of neurological immune-mediated disorders. This clonotype has just a few counts. What it binds is not known. Whole-study results and caveats: None of the CDR3 amino acid sequences of expanded clones recurred across subjects, suggesting private repertoires in all groups.

MiXCR, run by TCRdb on the 5' RACE reads, gives a single entry per CDR3 protein. The data show fewer than 60,000 distinct CDR3 sequences, around 4% seen once. Trimming stripped 4 bases from V and 7 bases from J, with 10 bases between. CDR3 size: 13 residues. CDR1 is SGHVS and CDR2 is FQNEAQ in the germline V gene. The receptor comes from a man in his fifties or sixties with multiple sclerosis. This chain joins TRBV7-8 and TRBJ2-2, with a weak D call TRBD2 (5 bases). The sequencing sample was made of PBMCs. CDR3 in DNA: TGTGCCAGCAGCTCCTTTCGGGGCGGGGAGCTGTTTTTT. This sequence encodes CASSSFRGGELFF. Looking up the rest from reference TRBV7-8 and TRBJ2-2 gives the full variable domain: GAGVSQSPRYKVAKRGQDVALRCDPISGHVSLFWYQQALGQGPEFLTYFQNEAQLDKSGLPSDRFFAERPEGSVSTLKIQRTQQEDSAVYLCASSSFRGGELFFGEGSRLTVL.